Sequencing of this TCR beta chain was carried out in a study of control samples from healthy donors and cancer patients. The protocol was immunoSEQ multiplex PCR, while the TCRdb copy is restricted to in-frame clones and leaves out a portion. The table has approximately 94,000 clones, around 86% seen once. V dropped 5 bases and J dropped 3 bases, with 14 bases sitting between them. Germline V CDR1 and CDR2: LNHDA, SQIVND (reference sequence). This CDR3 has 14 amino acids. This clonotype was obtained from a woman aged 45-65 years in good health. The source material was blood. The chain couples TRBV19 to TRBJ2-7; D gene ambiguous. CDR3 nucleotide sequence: TGTGCCAGTAGTTTACAGCCTCTAAGCTACGAGCAGTACTTC. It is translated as CASSLQPLSYEQYF.